The TCR beta chain under discussion was sequenced for a study of STAT5B mutations in CD4+ large granular lymphocyte leukemia. Buffy coats from healthy blood donors served as controls. Overall study findings and caveats: Top patient clones used TRBV06 genes more often: 8/27 versus 2/35 in controls. Data were not HLA-matched across samples.

CDR3 length equals 13 residues. Unmatched junction bases numbered 4, after V lost 9 bases and J lost 0 bases. Per germline, CDR1 WNHNN and CDR2 SYGVQD (reference sequence). Repertoires were generated with immunoSEQ multiplex PCR, while TCRdb's copy carries only in-frame clones and drops some. The table has under 25,000 clones, about two thirds seen once; the top ten hold 0.55% to 0.65%. A word on this clone: Its matching antigen is unknown.

The sequencing input was CD4+ T cells from blood buffy coats. The gene calls are TRBV10-1 and TRBJ2-7, with TRBD2 matching over 8 bases. This TCR came from a human donor in good health. CDR3 amino acids: CARAGTSSYEQYF. The CDR3 bases are TGCGCCAGGGCCGGGACTAGCTCCTACGAGCAGTACTTC.